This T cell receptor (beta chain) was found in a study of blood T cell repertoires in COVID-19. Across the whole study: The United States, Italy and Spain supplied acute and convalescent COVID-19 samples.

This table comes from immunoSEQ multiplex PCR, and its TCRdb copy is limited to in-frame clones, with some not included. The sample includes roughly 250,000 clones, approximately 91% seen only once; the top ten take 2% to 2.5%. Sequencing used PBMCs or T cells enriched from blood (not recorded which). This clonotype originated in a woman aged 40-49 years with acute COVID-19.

CDR3: CASSVGTDLSQPQHF. The CDR3 DNA is TGTGCCAGCAGCGTAGGGACAGACCTTAGTCAGCCCCAGCATTTT. The genes are TRBV7-6 and TRBJ1-5; TRBD1 matches 7 bases. Germline V gene sequence: CDR1 SGHVS, CDR2 FNYEAQ. V lost 5 bases to trimming and J lost 6 bases; unmatched junction nucleotides: 10. The CDR3 contains 15 residues.